Following are 10 T cell receptor beta chains from one sample sequenced in a study of T cell responses to AZD1222 COVID-19 vaccine. Some clones are missing from TCRdb's copy, which holds only in-frame ones; the method was immunoSEQ multiplex PCR. The data show around 180,000 clones, with approximately 92% seen just once and less than 11% held by the top ten. The material was peripheral blood, obtained on day 0 of AZD1222 vaccination. Every receptor here comes from an adult in good health.

Only a few counts were recorded for this clone. This rearrangement joins TRBV7-2 to TRBJ2-3; tentatively, D is TRBD1 (7 bases). This CDR3 has 15 residues. Per germline, CDR1 SGHTA and CDR2 FQGNSA. Between the trimmed V and J ends, which lost 6 bases and 5 bases, there was a span of 18 bases. The CDR3 loop reads CASRFGGGARDTQYF. The CDR3 region has the DNA TGTGCCAGCAGGTTCGGAGGGGGCGCGAGAGATACGCAGTATTTT.

The CDR3 is CASSMLGSSPLHF. The CDR3 DNA is TGTGCCAGTAGTATGTTGGGGTCTTCACCCCTCCACTTT. The V gene is TRBV19, the J gene TRBJ1-6, with unresolved D. The CDR3 is 13 residues long. CDR1 is LNHDA, CDR2 SQIVND, per germline (reference sequence). The V end was cut by 3 bases, the J end by 9 bases, with 9 bases between. The variable domain in full, with the rest retrieved from reference TRBV19 and TRBJ1-6, is DGGITQSPKYLFRKEGQNVTLSCEQNLNHDAMYWYRQDPGQGLRLIYYSQIVNDFQKGDIAEGYSVSREKKESFPLTVTSAQKNPTAFYLCASSMLGSSPLHFGNGTRLTVT.

J is TRBJ1-1 and V is TRBV4-2; TRBD1 matches at 7 bases. CDR3 size: 15 residues. Trimming at V came to 0 bases and at J to 0 bases, leaving 1 base not matched to a gene. Per germline, CDR1 LGHNA and CDR2 YNFKEQ. In nucleotides, the CDR3 is TGTGCCAGCAGCCAAGACAGGGGGTTGAACACTGAAGCTTTCTTT. Protein product: CASSQDRGLNTEAFF.

This chain connects TRBV7-2 to TRBJ2-7; D remains unclear. Trimming cost V 1 base and J 4 bases, with 11 bases left between them. The length of the CDR3 is 14 residues. Germline V CDR1 and CDR2: SGHTA, FQGNSA. The CDR3 loop reads CASSLVALSYEQYV. The CDR3 DNA reads as TGTGCCAGCAGCTTAGTCGCACTTTCATACGAGCAGTACGTC.

This clone was seen a handful of times. The chain couples TRBV5-1 to TRBJ1-4; 10 positions match TRBD1. The V gene end was trimmed by 4 bases and the J gene end by 3 bases; junction bases not matched to a gene: 6. This CDR3 has 16 amino acids. The germline V gene has CDR1 SGHRS and CDR2 YFSETQ. CDR3 sequence (DNA): TGCGCCAGCAGCGCCCTTGGACAGGGGGCTAATGAAAAACTGTTTTTT. Protein sequence: CASSALGQGANEKLFF.

J is TRBJ1-1 and V is TRBV4-1, with a possible D match to TRBD1 (5 bases). Germline V gene data show CDR1 as MGHRA and CDR2 as YSYEKL. The ends were cut back, 1 base at V and 3 bases at J, with 12 bases in the middle. The CDR3 totals 15 residues. Here the CDR3 reads CASSQGQLRDTEAFF. CDR3 DNA: TGCGCCAGCAGCCAAGGACAGCTAAGGGACACTGAAGCTTTCTTT.

This clone was detected once. DNA for the CDR3: TGTGCCAGCAGTTACCCTCCGAGGGGCGTCTTTTCTCCGGATGGCTACACCTTC. This encodes CASSYPPRGVFSPDGYTF. The V and J genes are TRBV6-2 or TRBV6-3 and TRBJ1-2; weak D call: TRBD1 (5 bases). Germline lookup yields CDR1 MNHEY and CDR2 SVGEGT. CDR3 size: 18 residues. With 2 bases removed from V and 6 bases from J, the gap between germline ends came to 25 bases.

In this sample, this clone turned up a few times. Germline is not matched at one junction end, which may reflect a read error. The rearrangement links TRBV28 to TRBJ1-5, with D maybe TRBD1 (6 bases). Germline CDR1 MDHEN, CDR2 SYDVKM. CDR3 size: 15 residues. DNA for the CDR3: TGTGCCAGCATTTTCGGGGGCGGGAGCAAGCAGCCCCAGCATTTT. Translated, it gives CASIFGGGSKQPQHF.

The V gene is TRBV4-1, the J gene TRBJ2-3; 9 positions match TRBD2. V lost 0 bases to trimming and J lost 0 bases; unmatched junction nucleotides: 10. The CDR3 is 19 residues long. Germline loops: CDR1 MGHRA, CDR2 YSYEKL. The CDR3 DNA reads as TGCGCCAGCAGCCAAGATTGGGGGCTAGCGGGACTTAGCACAGATACGCAGTATTTT. The encoded protein is CASSQDWGLAGLSTDTQYF.

The rearrangement links TRBV5-1 to TRBJ2-1; 11 bases map to TRBD2. The germline CDR1 and CDR2 sequences are SGHRS and YFSETQ. The V segment lost 1 base and the J segment 5 bases; nucleotides outside the gene matches: 8. The CDR3 covers 17 residues. Here the CDR3 reads CASSLRPSGGRDNEQFF. DNA for the CDR3: TGCGCCAGCAGCTTGAGGCCTAGCGGGGGGCGGGACAATGAGCAGTTCTTC.